This paragraph covers one TCR beta chain sequence. Its antigen is unidentified. As for treatment: oral pan-JAK inhibitor, 5-10 mg twice daily. This sample is part of a study of CD8+ T cells in alopecia areata. Study-level results: For patients receiving tofacitinib, scalp clonality and expanded CD8+ clones among the top 100 significantly decreased.

Following RNA extraction, reverse transcription yielded cDNA that acted as the sequencing template. Produced via immunoSEQ multiplex PCR; TCRdb's table is partial and in-frame only. The table shows about 210,000 clones, with around 65% occurring only once. The CDR3 contains 15 residues. Germline V CDR1 and CDR2: LNHNV, YYDKDF (reference sequence). Between the trimmed V and J ends, which lost 0 bases and 4 bases, there was a span of 12 bases. The sequences come from CD4+ T cells sorted from blood, collected at week 4, from a patient treated with tofacitinib. This clonotype was sampled from a human donor with alopecia areata. The chain carries TRBV15 and TRBJ2-5, with TRBD2 as a possible D gene (5 bases). CDR3 in amino acids: CATSREARGGETQYF. As DNA, the CDR3 is TGTGCCACCAGCAGAGAAGCCCGGGGTGGAGAGACCCAGTACTTC.